These T cell receptor beta chains were read from a single sample in a study of OX40 agonist ivuxolimab in advanced cancers. The method was immunoSEQ multiplex PCR; TCRdb's version includes in-frame clones alone and lacks a portion of them. The data contain some 70,000 clones, around 84% of them seen just once; the ten biggest clones take up over 2%. Sequenced here: CD4+ or CD8+ T cells sorted from blood, sampled in a trial of the OX40 agonist ivuxolimab. The receptors come from an adult with an advanced solid tumor such as melanoma, head and neck, liver or kidney cancer. CDR3s include the opening cysteine and the closing phenylalanine or tryptophan. D genes are given only for firm matches. A row's size may be missing; if present it is once, few, many or a size class.

D gene,clone size,J gene,V gene,CDR3 DNA,CDR3 protein
-,few,TRBJ2-2,TRBV11-2,TGTGCCAGCAGCTTAGATCCGGGGGGCTACGGGGAGCTGTTTTTT,CASSLDPGGYGELFF
-,-,TRBJ1-6,TRBV30,TGTGCCTGGAGTCTTCTCAGGGGCGATAATTCACCCCTCCACTTT,CAWSLLRGDNSPLHF
-,-,TRBJ2-2,TRBV27,TGTGCCAGCAAAAGTGAAAACACCGGGGAGCTGTTTTTT,CASKSENTGELFF
-,once,TRBJ1-2,TRBV28,TGTGCCAGCAGTCCCCGGGGGGGCGGAATCGACTACACCTTC,CASSPRGGGIDYTF
-,once,TRBJ2-3,TRBV7-9,TGTGCCAGCAGCTTGTGGGGCACTAGCACAGATACGCAGTATTTT,CASSLWGTSTDTQYF
-,-,TRBJ2-3,TRBV11-2,TGTGCCAGCAGCTTACTTGGCCTCGTGGGGCCCACAGATACGCAGTATTTT,CASSLLGLVGPTDTQYF
TRBD1,-,TRBJ1-3,TRBV29-1,TGCAGCGCACAACCGGGACAGGGTTCTGGAAACACCATATATTTT,CSAQPGQGSGNTIYF
-,-,TRBJ1-2,TRBV30,TGTGCCTGGAGTGTAGTGTTGAACTATGGCTACACCTTC,CAWSVVLNYGYTF
-,-,TRBJ1-6,TRBV7-9,TGTGCCAGCAGCTTACCCCCGGGGGCATCCTATAATTCACCCCTCCACTTT,CASSLPPGASYNSPLHF
TRBD1,once,TRBJ2-6,TRBV30,TGTGCCTGGAGTCCGGGACAGTACCTCTCTGGGGCCAACGTCCTGACTTTC,CAWSPGQYLSGANVLTF
-,-,TRBJ2-5,TRBV11-2,TGTGCCAGCAGCTCCCGGGACGAACAAGAGACCCAGTACTTC,CASSSRDEQETQYF
-,-,TRBJ2-2,TRBV11-2,TGTGCCAGCAGCTTAGGGAGACGAGAGGCCGGGGAGCTGTTTTTT,CASSLGRREAGELFF
-,-,TRBJ1-1,TRBV18,TGTGCCAGCTCACGGACCGAGGGGATTGAAGCTTTCTTT,CASSRTEGIEAFF
-,-,TRBJ2-3,TRBV4-2,TGTGCCAGCATGGGGCCTACTGGCACGAGGTACGATACGCAGTATTTT,CASMGPTGTRYDTQYF
TRBD2,once,TRBJ2-3,TRBV7-2,TGTGCCAGTTCCTCGGGACTAGCGGGGGCCCGCACAGATACGCAGTATTTT,CASSSGLAGARTDTQYF
-,-,TRBJ2-3,TRBV5-1,TGCGCCAGCAGCCTTCAAGACGGTCGCACAGATACGCAGTATTTT,CASSLQDGRTDTQYF
-,-,TRBJ2-7,TRBV28,TGTGCCAGCATCCCCCTTAGCGGTGATTACGAGCAGTACTTC,CASIPLSGDYEQYF
-,-,TRBJ1-2,TRBV7-2,TGTGCCAGCAGCTTAGGGCAGACCTCCGGGGGCTACACCTTC,CASSLGQTSGGYTF
-,-,TRBJ1-1,TRBV7-3,TGTGCCAGCAGCCTACACCTCACGGGCACTGAAGCTTTCTTT,CASSLHLTGTEAFF
-,-,TRBJ1-1,TRBV2,TGTGCCAGCTTGGTGGGAGTCTGGGTTCGCGAGGGCCCTTTGAACACTGAAGCTTTCTTT,CASLVGVWVREGPLNTEAFF
TRBD2,-,TRBJ2-3,TRBV7-9,TGTGCCAGCAGCCCCACCGGGACTAGCCCCACAGATACGCAGTATTTT,CASSPTGTSPTDTQYF
-,-,TRBJ2-7,TRBV23-1,TGCGCCAGCAGCCCCGTTAGGGAGGGGGCCTACGAGCAGTACTTC,CASSPVREGAYEQYF